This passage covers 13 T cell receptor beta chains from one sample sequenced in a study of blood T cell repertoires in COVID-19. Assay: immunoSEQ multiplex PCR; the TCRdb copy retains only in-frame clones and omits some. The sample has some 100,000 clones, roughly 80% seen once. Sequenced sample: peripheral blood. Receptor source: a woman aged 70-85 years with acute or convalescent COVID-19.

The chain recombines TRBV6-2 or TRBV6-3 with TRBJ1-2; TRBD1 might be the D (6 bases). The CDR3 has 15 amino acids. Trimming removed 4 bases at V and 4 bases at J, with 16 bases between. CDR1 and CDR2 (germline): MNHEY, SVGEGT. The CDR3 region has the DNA TGTGCCAGCAGTTGGGGGGGCGGCGAGGGCTATGGCTACACCTTC. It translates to CASSWGGGEGYGYTF.

CDR3 in DNA: TGTGCCAGTACCCAAGGGACTAATCCCTACAATGAGCAGTTCTTC. Protein: CASTQGTNPYNEQFF. The chain recombines TRBV6-5 with TRBJ2-1, with 7 nucleotides matching TRBD2. V lost 9 bases to trimming and J lost 2 bases; unmatched junction nucleotides: 10. Germline CDR1 reads MNHEY; CDR2 reads SVGAGI. This CDR3 comprises 15 residues.

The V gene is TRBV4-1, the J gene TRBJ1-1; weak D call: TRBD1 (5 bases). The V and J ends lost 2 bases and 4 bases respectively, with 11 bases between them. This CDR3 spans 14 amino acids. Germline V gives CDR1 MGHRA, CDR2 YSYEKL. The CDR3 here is CASSQSSGITEAFF. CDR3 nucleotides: TGCGCCAGCAGCCAATCCTCAGGGATCACTGAAGCTTTCTTT.

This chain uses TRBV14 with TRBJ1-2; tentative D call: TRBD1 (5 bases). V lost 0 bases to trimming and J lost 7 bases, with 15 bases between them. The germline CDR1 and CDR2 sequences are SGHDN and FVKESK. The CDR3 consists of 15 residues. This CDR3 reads CASSQDLSGYAGYTF. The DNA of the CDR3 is TGTGCCAGCAGCCAAGATTTGTCAGGGTATGCTGGCTACACCTTC.

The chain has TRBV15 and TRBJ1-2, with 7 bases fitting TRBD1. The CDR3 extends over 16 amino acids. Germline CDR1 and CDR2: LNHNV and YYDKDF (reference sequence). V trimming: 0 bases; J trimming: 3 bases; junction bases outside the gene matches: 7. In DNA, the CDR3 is TGTGCCACCAGCAGAGACGGCGCCGGGACAGACTATGGCTACACCTTC. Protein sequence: CATSRDGAGTDYGYTF.

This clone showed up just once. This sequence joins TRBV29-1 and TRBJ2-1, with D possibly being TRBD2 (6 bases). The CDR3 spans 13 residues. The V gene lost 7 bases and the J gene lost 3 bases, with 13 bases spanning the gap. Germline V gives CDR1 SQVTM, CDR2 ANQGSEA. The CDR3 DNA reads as TGCAGCGCCGCCCCGGGAGTCTACAATGAGCAGTTCTTC. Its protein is CSAAPGVYNEQFF.

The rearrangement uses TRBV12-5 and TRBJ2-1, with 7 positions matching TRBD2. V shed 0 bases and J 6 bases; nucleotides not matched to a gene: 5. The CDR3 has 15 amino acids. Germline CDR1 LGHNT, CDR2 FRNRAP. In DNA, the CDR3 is TGTGCTAGTGGTTTGGTGGTCTCGGGAGGCAATGAGCAGTTCTTC. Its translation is CASGLVVSGGNEQFF.

The CDR3 coding sequence is TGTGCCAGCTCCCGGGCGGGCCAGAACACCGGGGAGCTGTTTTTT. Amino acids: CASSRAGQNTGELFF. The chain is built from TRBV18 and TRBJ2-2; TRBD2 might be the D (5 bases). Germline V gene lookup returns CDR1 KGHSH and CDR2 LQKENI. This CDR3 spans 15 amino acids. V was clipped by 6 bases and J by 1 base, with 12 bases between them.

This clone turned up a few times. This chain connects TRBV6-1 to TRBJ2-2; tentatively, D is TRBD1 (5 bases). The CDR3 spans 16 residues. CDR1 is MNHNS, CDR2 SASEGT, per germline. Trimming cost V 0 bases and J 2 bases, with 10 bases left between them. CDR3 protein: CASSEAIRANTGELFF. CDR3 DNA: TGTGCCAGCAGTGAAGCGATCAGGGCTAACACCGGGGAGCTGTTTTTT.

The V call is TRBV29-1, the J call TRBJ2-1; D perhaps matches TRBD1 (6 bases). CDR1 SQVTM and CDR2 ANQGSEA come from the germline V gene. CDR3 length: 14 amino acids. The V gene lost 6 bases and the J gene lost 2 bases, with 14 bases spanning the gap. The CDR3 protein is CSVDRGTTYNEQFF. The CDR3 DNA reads TGCAGCGTCGATAGGGGGACCACCTACAATGAGCAGTTCTTC.

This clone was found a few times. As DNA, the CDR3 is TGTGCCAGCAGCTTAGGGGCAGATTATGGCTACACCTTC. Translated: CASSLGADYGYTF. The rearrangement joins TRBV11-2 to TRBJ1-2, with D hard to call. This CDR3 region has 13 residues. The germline V gene has CDR1 SGHAT and CDR2 FQNNGV. Trimming pared 1 base from V and 5 bases from J, leaving 8 bases between.

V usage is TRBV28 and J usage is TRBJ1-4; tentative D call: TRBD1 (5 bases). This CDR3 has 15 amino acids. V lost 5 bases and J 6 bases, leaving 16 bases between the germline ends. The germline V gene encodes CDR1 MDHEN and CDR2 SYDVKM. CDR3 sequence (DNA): TGTGCCAGCAGTCCCATTCAGGGTATTGATGAAAAACTGTTTTTT. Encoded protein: CASSPIQGIDEKLFF.

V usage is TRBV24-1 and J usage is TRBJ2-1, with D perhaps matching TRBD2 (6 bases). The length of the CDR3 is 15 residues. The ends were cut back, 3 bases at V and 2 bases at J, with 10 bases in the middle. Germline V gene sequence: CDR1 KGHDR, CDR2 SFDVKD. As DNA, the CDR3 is TGTGCCACCAGTGATGCCAGCGGGCCCTACAATGAGCAGTTCTTC. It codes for CATSDASGPYNEQFF.